The present T cell receptor (beta chain) was sequenced within a study of identical twins. This clonotype was observed a handful of times. TCRdb recomputed calls from the 5' RACE reads with MiXCR, one row per CDR3 protein. The data contain around 240,000 distinct CDR3 sequences, about 11% of them singletons. CDR3 size: 16 residues. Germline CDR1 and CDR2: SGHAT and FQDESV (reference sequence). Germline trimming cut 3 bases from V and 3 bases from J; bases unmatched to any gene: 6. The sample taken for sequencing was memory T cells sorted from blood. The V gene is TRBV11-1, the J gene TRBJ2-5; the match to TRBD2 covers 11 bases. The sequence was obtained from a man aged 45 to 65 in good health. The CDR3 coding sequence is TGTGCCAGCAGCTTGATTAGCGGGAGGGCTGAAGAGACCCAGTACTTC. Its translation: CASSLISGRAEETQYF.